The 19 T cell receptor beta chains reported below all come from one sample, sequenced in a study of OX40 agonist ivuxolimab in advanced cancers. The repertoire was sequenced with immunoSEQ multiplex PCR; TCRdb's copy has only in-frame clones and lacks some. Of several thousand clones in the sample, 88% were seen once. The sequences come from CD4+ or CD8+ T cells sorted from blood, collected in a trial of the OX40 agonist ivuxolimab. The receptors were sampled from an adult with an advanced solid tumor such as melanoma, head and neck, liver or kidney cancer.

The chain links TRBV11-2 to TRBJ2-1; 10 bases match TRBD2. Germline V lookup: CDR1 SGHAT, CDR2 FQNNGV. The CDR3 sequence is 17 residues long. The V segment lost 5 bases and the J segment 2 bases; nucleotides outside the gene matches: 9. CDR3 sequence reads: CASSLRTSGLTYNEQFF. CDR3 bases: TGTGCCAGCAGCCTAAGGACTAGCGGCCTCACCTACAATGAGCAGTTCTTC.

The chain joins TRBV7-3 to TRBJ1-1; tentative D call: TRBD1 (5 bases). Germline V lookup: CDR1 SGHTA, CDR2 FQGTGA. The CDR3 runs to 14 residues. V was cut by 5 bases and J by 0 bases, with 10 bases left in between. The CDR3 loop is CASSLGPLNTEAFF. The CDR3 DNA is TGTGCCAGCAGCCTGGGACCGTTGAACACTGAAGCTTTCTTT. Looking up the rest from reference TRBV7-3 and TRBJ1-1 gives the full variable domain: GAGVSQTPSNKVTEKGKYVELRCDPISGHTALYWYRQSLGQGPEFLIYFQGTGAADDSGLPNDRFFAVRPEGSVSTLKIQRTERGDSAVYLCASSLGPLNTEAFFGQGTRLTVV.

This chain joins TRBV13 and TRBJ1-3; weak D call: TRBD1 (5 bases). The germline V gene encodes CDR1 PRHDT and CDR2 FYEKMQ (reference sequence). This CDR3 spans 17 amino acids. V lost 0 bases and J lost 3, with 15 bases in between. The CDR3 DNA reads TGTGCCAGCAGCTTAGGCTTGGGGGGAGACCTTGGAAACACCATATATTTT. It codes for CASSLGLGGDLGNTIYF.

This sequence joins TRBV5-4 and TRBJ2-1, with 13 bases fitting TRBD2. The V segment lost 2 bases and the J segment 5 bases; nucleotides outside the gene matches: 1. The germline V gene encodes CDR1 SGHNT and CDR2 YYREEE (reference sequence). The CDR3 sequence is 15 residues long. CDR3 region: CASSFGLAGDNEQFF. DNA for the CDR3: TGTGCCAGCAGCTTCGGACTAGCGGGGGACAATGAGCAGTTCTTC.

This CDR3 is CASSLGDDRWGSQPQHF. CDR3 coding DNA: TGTGCCAGCAGCTTAGGTGACGACAGGTGGGGAAGTCAGCCCCAGCATTTT. This rearrangement joins TRBV7-3 to TRBJ1-5, with TRBD1 as a possible D gene (6 bases). Germline CDR1 SGHTA, CDR2 FQGTGA. The V and J ends lost 2 bases and 6 bases respectively, with 20 bases between them. The CDR3 runs 17 residues.

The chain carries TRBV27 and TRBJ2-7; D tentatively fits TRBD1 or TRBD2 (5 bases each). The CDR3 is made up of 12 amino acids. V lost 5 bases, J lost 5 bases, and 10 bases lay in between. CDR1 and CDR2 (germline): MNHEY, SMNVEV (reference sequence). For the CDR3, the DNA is TGTGCCAGCAGTCCCGGGGCCCACGAGCAGTACTTC. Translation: CASSPGAHEQYF.

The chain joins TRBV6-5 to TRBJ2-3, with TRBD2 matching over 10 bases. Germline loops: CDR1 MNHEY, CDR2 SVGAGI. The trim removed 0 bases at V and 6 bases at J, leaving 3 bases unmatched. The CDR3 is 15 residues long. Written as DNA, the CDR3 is TGTGCCAGCAGTTACTCGGCTAGCGGGGGTGATACGCAGTATTTT. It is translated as CASSYSASGGDTQYF.

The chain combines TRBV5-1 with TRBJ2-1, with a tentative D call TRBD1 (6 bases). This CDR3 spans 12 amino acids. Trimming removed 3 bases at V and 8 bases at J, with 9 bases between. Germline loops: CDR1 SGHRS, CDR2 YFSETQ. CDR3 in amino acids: CASSSDSDEQFF. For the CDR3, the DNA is TGCGCCAGCAGCTCGGACAGTGATGAGCAGTTCTTC.

The CDR3 DNA is TGCGCCAGCAGCATCGCCTGGGGAGGCTACGAGCAGTACTTC. Its translation: CASSIAWGGYEQYF. V usage is TRBV5-1 and J usage is TRBJ2-7; maybe TRBD2 (6 bases). The CDR3 loop spans 14 amino acids. Germline V gene data show CDR1 as SGHRS and CDR2 as YFSETQ. V was trimmed by 4 bases and J by 3 bases, leaving 14 bases between them.

As DNA, the CDR3 is TGTGCCAGCAGCATGACAGGGGACTATGGCTACACCTTC. It translates to CASSMTGDYGYTF. The chain combines TRBV6-6 with TRBJ1-2; TRBD1 matches at 8 bases. Germline-derived CDR1 and CDR2 are MNHNY and SVGAGI (reference sequence). With 6 bases clipped from V and 3 bases from J, the junction kept 3 bases outside the gene matches. The CDR3 has 13 residues.

CDR3 protein: CASSQVSGGYPEAFF. The CDR3 nucleotides read TGCGCCAGCAGCCAAGTATCAGGAGGGTACCCTGAAGCTTTCTTT. The chain joins TRBV4-1 to TRBJ1-1; D is ambiguous. The CDR3 contains 15 residues. The V and J ends lost 1 base and 6 bases respectively, with 15 bases between them. The V gene's germline CDR1 is MGHRA and CDR2 YSYEKL.

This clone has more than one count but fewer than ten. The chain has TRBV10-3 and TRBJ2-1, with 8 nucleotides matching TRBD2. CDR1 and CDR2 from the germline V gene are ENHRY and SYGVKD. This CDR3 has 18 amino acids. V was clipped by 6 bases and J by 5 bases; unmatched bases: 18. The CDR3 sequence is CAISAFIKRGLRDNEQFF. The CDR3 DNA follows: TGTGCCATCAGCGCATTTATAAAGCGGGGGCTTCGGGACAATGAGCAGTTCTTC.

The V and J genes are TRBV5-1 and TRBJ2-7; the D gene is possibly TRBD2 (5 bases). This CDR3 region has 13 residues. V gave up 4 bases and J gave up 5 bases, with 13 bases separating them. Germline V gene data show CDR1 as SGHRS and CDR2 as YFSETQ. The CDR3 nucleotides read TGCGCCAGCAGCCCCCCCACTAGTCACGAGCAGTACTTC. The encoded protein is CASSPPTSHEQYF.

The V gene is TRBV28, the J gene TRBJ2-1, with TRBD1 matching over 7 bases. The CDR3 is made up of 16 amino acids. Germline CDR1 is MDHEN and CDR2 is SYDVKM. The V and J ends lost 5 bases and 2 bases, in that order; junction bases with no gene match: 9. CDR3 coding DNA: TGTGCCAGCAGTCCGACCGACAGGGAACCCTACAATGAGCAGTTCTTC. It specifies CASSPTDREPYNEQFF.

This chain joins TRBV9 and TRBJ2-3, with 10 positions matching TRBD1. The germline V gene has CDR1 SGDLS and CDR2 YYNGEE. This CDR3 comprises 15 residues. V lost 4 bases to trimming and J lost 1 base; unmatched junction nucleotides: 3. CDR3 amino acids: CASSRGTGGTDTQYF. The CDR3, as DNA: TGTGCCAGCAGCCGGGGGACAGGGGGCACAGATACGCAGTATTTT.

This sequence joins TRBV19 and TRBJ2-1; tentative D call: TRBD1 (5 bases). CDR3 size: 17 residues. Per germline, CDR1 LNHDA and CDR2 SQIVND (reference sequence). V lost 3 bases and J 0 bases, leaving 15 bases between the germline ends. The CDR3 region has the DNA TGTGCCAGTAGTATCGTGACAGCCATAAGCTCCTACAATGAGCAGTTCTTC. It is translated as CASSIVTAISSYNEQFF. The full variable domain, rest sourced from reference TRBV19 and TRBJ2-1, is DGGITQSPKYLFRKEGQNVTLSCEQNLNHDAMYWYRQDPGQGLRLIYYSQIVNDFQKGDIAEGYSVSREKKESFPLTVTSAQKNPTAFYLCASSIVTAISSYNEQFFGPGTRLTVL.

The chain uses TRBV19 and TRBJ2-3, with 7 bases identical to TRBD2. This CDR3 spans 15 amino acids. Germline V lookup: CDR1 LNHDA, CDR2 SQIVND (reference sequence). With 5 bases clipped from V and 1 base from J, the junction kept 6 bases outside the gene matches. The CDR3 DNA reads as TGTGCCAGTAGTCGCTTAGCGGGCCGCACAGATACGCAGTATTTT. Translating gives CASSRLAGRTDTQYF.

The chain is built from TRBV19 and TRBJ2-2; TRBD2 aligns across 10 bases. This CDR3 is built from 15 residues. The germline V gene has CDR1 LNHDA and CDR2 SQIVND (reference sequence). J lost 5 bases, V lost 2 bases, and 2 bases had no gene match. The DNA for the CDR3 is TGTGCCAGTAGTATACTAGCGGGGGAAACCGGGGAGCTGTTTTTT. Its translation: CASSILAGETGELFF.

The CDR3 coding sequence is TGTGCCAGCAGCTTAAGACAGGGAGCCTACGAGCAGTACTTC. Its translation is CASSLRQGAYEQYF. V is TRBV7-2 and J is TRBJ2-7, with TRBD1 matching 7 bases. V lost 2 bases and J lost 2; bases outside the gene matches: 3. There are 14 residues in the CDR3. CDR1 and CDR2 from the germline V gene are SGHTA and FQGNSA.